This T cell receptor beta chain emerged from a study of T cells in Graves' hyperthyroidism and ophthalmopathy. Overall study: Upon initial diagnosis and before any treatment, peripheral blood was collected.

This clonotype was detected only a few times. The antigen is undetermined. General observations from the study: In blood, most of the thyroid clonotypes expanded above 0.001 were also present.

Amplification of TCR beta CDR3 regions used RNA as the template. With the HTBI primer set, the TCR CDR3 went through a first round of RT-PCR. TCRdb recomputed calls from the multiplex PCR reads with MiXCR, one row per CDR3 protein. The repertoire includes roughly 740,000 distinct CDR3 sequences, about 17% of them detected once, and 8.4% sits in the top ten. The source is a man aged 18 to 30 with Graves' hyperthyroidism. The sequenced sample consisted of blood.

The CDR3 loop is CASSGEGGRSYEQYF. In DNA form, the CDR3 reads TGTGCCAGCAGTGGCGAGGGCGGGCGCTCCTACGAGCAGTACTTC. The V gene is TRBV5-8, the J gene TRBJ2-7, with D maybe TRBD2 (5 bases). V was shortened by 5 bases and J by 0 bases, with 15 bases between the two germline ends. Germline lookup yields CDR1 SGHTS and CDR2 YDEGEE. The CDR3 totals 15 residues.